The clone carrying this T cell receptor beta chain was seen a handful of times. Its target is unknown. The sample belongs to a study of beta chain features in type 1 diabetes. Across the whole study: Investigators examined some 110,000,000 sorted cells across all samples. Study results and caveats: Comparison showed that naive, central memory and Treg TCRB repertoires appeared more similar among patients than among healthy donors. The analysis here could not establish whether HLA type shapes TCRB rearrangement. Among patients with Type 1 diabetes, TCRB CDR3s were moderately but significantly shorter in every one of the four CD4+ subsets.

Sequencing targeted expressed TCRB transcripts, as all isolated RNA had been reverse transcribed. TCRdb's copy holds only in-frame clones and misses some; the assay was immunoSEQ multiplex PCR. Of a few hundred thousand clones detected, 13% to 15% appear once; the ten largest clones hold 0.017%. The CDR3 consists of 15 residues. Germline V gives CDR1 KGHSH, CDR2 LQKENI. With 3 bases removed from V and 2 bases from J, the gap between germline ends came to 11 bases. Sequencing was carried out using naive CD4+ T cells from blood. This TCR was recovered from a young man with type 1 diabetes. The V gene is TRBV18, the J gene TRBJ1-5; D remains ambiguous. The CDR3 reads CASSPRPGGNQPQHF. The CDR3 DNA reads TGTGCCAGCTCACCCCGGCCCGGGGGCAATCAGCCCCAGCATTTT. The complete variable domain, with remaining parts taken from reference TRBV18 and TRBJ1-5, reads NAGVMQNPRHLVRRRGQEARLRCSPMKGHSHVYWYRQLPEEGLKFMVYLQKENIIDESGMPKERFSAEFPKEGPSILRIQQVVRGDSAAYFCASSPRPGGNQPQHFGDGTRLSIL.